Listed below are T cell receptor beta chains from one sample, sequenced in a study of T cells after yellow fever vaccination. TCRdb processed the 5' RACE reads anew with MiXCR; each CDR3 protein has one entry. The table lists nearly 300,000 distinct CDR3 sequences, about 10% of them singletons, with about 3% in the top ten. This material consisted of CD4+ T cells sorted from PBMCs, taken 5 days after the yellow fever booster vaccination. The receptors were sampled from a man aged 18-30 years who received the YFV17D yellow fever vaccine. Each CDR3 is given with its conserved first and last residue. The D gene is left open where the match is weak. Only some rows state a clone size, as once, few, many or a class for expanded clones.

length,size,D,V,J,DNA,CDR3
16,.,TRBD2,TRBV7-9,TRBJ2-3,TGTGCCAGCAGCAACTCACGACTAGCGGTACCAGATACGCAGTATTTT,CASSNSRLAVPDTQYF
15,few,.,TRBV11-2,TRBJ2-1,TGTGCCAGCAGCTTAGACAGGGGCGAATACAATGAGCAGTTCTTC,CASSLDRGEYNEQFF
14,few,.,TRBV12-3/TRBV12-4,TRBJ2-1,TGTGCCAGCACCCCCGAGGGGAACCCTAATGAGCAGTTCTTC,CASTPEGNPNEQFF
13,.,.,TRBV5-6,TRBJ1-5,TGTGCCAGCAGCTGGGGTAGGAATCAGCCCCAGCATTTT,CASSWGRNQPQHF
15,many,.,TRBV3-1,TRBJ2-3,TGTGCCAGCAGCCAAGATGGCCAGGTCACAGATACGCAGTATTTT,CASSQDGQVTDTQYF
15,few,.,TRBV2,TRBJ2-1,TGTGCCAGCAGTGAAGCTGCGCTCGGCTACAATGAGCAGTTCTTC,CASSEAALGYNEQFF
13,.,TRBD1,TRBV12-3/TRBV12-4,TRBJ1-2,TGTGCCACCGGTTTGGGACAGAGCTATGGCTACACCTTC,CATGLGQSYGYTF
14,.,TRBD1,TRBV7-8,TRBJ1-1,TGTGCCAGAAGCTTTGACAGGGCCAACACTGAAGCTTTCTTT,CARSFDRANTEAFF
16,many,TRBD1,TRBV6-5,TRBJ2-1,TGTGCCAGCAGTTACACGGGACAGGTGAACCCCAATGAGCAGTTCTTC,CASSYTGQVNPNEQFF
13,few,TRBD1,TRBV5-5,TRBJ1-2,TGTGCCAGCAGCCTAGGGACAGGGGAAGGCTACACCTTC,CASSLGTGEGYTF
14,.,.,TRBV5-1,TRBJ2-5,TGCGCCAGCAGCTTGGCCCCCCTCCAAGAGACCCAGTACTTC,CASSLAPLQETQYF
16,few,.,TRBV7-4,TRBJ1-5,TGTGCCAGCAGCTTTCGCGGGGGGGATAGCAATCAGCCCCAGCATTTT,CASSFRGGDSNQPQHF
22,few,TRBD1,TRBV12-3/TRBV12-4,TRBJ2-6,TGTGCCAGCAGTTCGGGCCCGGGACAGGCTCTATCGGGTGCTTCTGGGGCCAACGTCCTGACTTTC,CASSSGPGQALSGASGANVLTF
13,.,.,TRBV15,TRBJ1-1,TGTGCCACCAGCAGGGAGAGATACACTGAAGCTTTCTTT,CATSRERYTEAFF
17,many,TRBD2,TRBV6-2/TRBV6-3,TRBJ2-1,TGTGCCAGCAGTTACTCGGCCCCTAGCGGGGTATACAATGAGCAGTTCTTC,CASSYSAPSGVYNEQFF
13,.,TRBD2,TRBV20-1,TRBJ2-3,TGCAGTGTATACGCGGGGGGAAGAGATACGCAGTATTTT,CSVYAGGRDTQYF
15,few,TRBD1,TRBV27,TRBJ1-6,TGTGCCAGCAGTCACCCGGGACAGGGTAATTCACCCCTCCACTTT,CASSHPGQGNSPLHF
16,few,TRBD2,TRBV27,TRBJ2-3,TGTGCCAGCAGTTTAGAGTTCGCGGGGGGCACAGATACGCAGTATTTT,CASSLEFAGGTDTQYF
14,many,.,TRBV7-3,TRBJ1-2,TGTGCCAGCAGCCCTCCGGGAGCTAACTATGGCTACACCTTC,CASSPPGANYGYTF
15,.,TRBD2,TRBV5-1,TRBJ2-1,TGCGCCAGCAGCTTGGGGAGGGGACTAGCCGGTGAGCAGTTCTTC,CASSLGRGLAGEQFF
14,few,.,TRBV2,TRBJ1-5,TGTGCCAGCAGTGATACAGGGAGGTACCAGCCCCAGCATTTT,CASSDTGRYQPQHF
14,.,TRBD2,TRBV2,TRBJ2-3,TGTGCCAGTGGACTAGCGGGGGGACCAGATACGCAGTATTTT,CASGLAGGPDTQYF
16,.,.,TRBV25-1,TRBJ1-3,TGTGCCAGCGGAGTACAAACCCCAGGGACTGGAAACACCATATATTTT,CASGVQTPGTGNTIYF
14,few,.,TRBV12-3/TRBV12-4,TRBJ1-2,TGTGCCAGCAGTCGTGGACCGACCAACTATGGCTACACCTTC,CASSRGPTNYGYTF
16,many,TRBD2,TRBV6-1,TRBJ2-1,TGTGCCAGCAGTCCGGCGGGGGGCACAGGTTACAATGAGCAGTTCTTC,CASSPAGGTGYNEQFF
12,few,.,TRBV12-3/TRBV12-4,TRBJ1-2,TGTGCCAGCAGTTACTCTCTGGCTGGCTACACCTTC,CASSYSLAGYTF
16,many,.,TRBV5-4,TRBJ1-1,TGTGCCAGCAGCCCGGGGACTTCCCTAAGGGTCACTGAAGCTTTCTTT,CASSPGTSLRVTEAFF
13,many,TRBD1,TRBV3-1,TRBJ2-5,TGTGCCAGCAAGGGGACAGAGCGGGAGACCCAGTACTTC,CASKGTERETQYF